This TCR beta chain was recovered during a study of cytomegalovirus exposure and HLA in healthy donors. Whole-study results and caveats: The CMV antigen specificity of three CMV-associated chains was confirmed through in vitro analysis.

This table comes from immunoSEQ multiplex PCR, and its TCRdb copy is limited to in-frame clones, with some not included. The sample records about 120,000 clones, roughly 90% being singletons. On this clone: The antigen is not known.

This CDR3 contains 14 residues. In germline, CDR1 is SGHRS, CDR2 YFSETQ. Trimming pared 0 bases from V and 0 bases from J, leaving 6 bases between. This clonotype was obtained from a woman between 18 and 29 years old in good health and CMV-seropositive. Sample: PBMCs. The V and J genes are TRBV5-1 and TRBJ1-2; possible D gene TRBD1, 6 bases. In nucleotides, the CDR3 is TGCGCCAGCAGCTTGGGGACAGCTAACTATGGCTACACCTTC. As protein: CASSLGTANYGYTF.